This T cell receptor beta chain was observed in a study of T cells in Graves' hyperthyroidism and ophthalmopathy (dated by TCRdb to about 2019). General notes on the study: Peripheral blood samples were taken at initial diagnosis, before any treatment was given. To identify TCR V-J signatures that set the groups apart, the researchers used a discovery cohort of roughly 100 patients, made up of approximately 43 with Graves' ophthalmopathy and some 60 with stable Graves' hyperthyroidism. Prospective prediction of ophthalmopathy was tested in an independent validation cohort of under 20 hyperthyroidism patients and roughly 16 patients who later progressed to ophthalmopathy. The 90 or so discovery patients were randomly split 7:3 into training and test sets. Thyroid tissue and blood T-cell repertoires from several Graves' hyperthyroidism patients were also compared in the study. Once sampling was done, hyperthyroidism patients were given methimazole at a starting dose of 30 mg daily, whereas ophthalmopathy patients were given high-dose intravenous methylprednisolone. The paper reports TCR Vbeta CDR3 sequencing of some 140 peripheral blood samples: some 41 ophthalmopathy, around 80 hyperthyroidism and around 17 progressor patients.

A patient counted as having stable Graves' hyperthyroidism if no progression to ophthalmopathy occurred over 18 months of follow-up. Hyperthyroidism patients were newly diagnosed, with disease duration under 2 months, and aged 18 to 65 years. Exclusion was applied to patients with uncontrolled infections, other autoimmune diseases, pregnancy or lactation. Diagnoses relied on clinical symptoms, serum thyroxine and TRAb, thyroid ultrasound and orbital computed tomography. PBMCs were isolated from 7.5 to 10 ml of fresh peripheral blood by Ficoll-Paque density gradient centrifugation. Total RNA was extracted using Trizol reagent, and RNA quality was assessed on an Agilent 2100 Bioanalyzer. What the work shows at the level of the full study, not this receptor alone: Most expanded thyroid clonotypes (frequency above 0.001) were also found in blood, which suggests that blood repertoires may mirror thyroid immune responses. Sample size was not statistically predetermined, and blinding of investigators to group allocation was not performed. During validation, the model predicted progression to ophthalmopathy a median of approximately six months ahead of onset, with just under 71% sensitivity and 72.22% specificity. A 13 V-J signature model separated ophthalmopathy from stable hyperthyroidism, with about 88% sensitivity and about 81% specificity in cross-validation and 80%/75% in testing.

This clonotype has more than one count but fewer than ten. Its binding antigen is unknown. Per-base qualities were not stored, and no clone one base away is much larger. Amplification of TCR beta CDR3 regions was carried out from RNA transcripts. A first-round RT-PCR of the TCR CDR3 used the HTBI primer set with the Qiagen OneStep RT-PCR kit. The libraries were constructed in a second round of multiplex PCR and then size-selected and purified. Paired-end sequencing of the libraries was performed with 100 bp reads on an Illumina HiSeq2000. In the source study's methods: Raw data were processed with SOAPnuke, discarding reads with adapters, uncalled bases, mean Phred below 15, or no exact constant-primer or identifier match. COPE v1.2.5 was used to merge high-quality paired reads, and clonotypes were defined as unique nucleotide sequences. Clonotypes were aligned to IMGT TRBV, TRBD and TRBJ reference segments using MiTCR v1.1. Only V-J combinations with frequency above 0.0001, covering about 99% of repertoires, were analysed. A TCS score was defined as the ratio between F50 (clonal expansion) and ExV (chaos), using BLOSUM62-based TCRdist between CDR3 peptides within each V-J. Welch's t-statistics and random forest reduced 514 V-J features to 13, which were used in a naive Bayes classifier (R e1071). The similarity between thyroid and blood repertoires was quantified using the Morisita-Horn index. The public reads were run again by TCRdb, first through fastp at Q25 and then through MiXCR, and only productive beta chains were kept. Duplicate CDR3 protein sequences are folded into a single record with the most common DNA and genes. Clone size and V and J calls follow TCRdb, not the original study. This sample lists over 90,000 distinct CDR3 sequences; over 45% were detected once. The leading ten clones occupy roughly 25% of the sample.

The receptor was isolated from a middle-aged man with Graves' hyperthyroidism. The sequencing sample was made of blood.

The nucleotide sequence is TGTGCCAGCAGCCGAGGGCGGGGTGGGGCCAACGTCCTGACTTTC. Translated, it gives CASSRGRGGANVLTF. The rearranged segments are TRBV7-6 and TRBJ2-6; tentative D gene TRBD2, with 6 bases matching. The CDR3 goes from the cysteine to the phenylalanine over 15 residues. Only the CDR3 DNA is retained, 45 bases long and in frame from the first base. V loses 5 bases, J loses 3 bases, and the germline ends lie 11 bases apart. From the germline V gene, CDR1 is SGHVS and CDR2 is FNYEAQ.